In this sample, the clone carrying this T cell receptor beta chain turned up a few times. Sequencing was performed with immunoSEQ multiplex PCR; in TCRdb, only in-frame clones are kept and a portion is missing. The sample records about 150,000 clones, over 80% being singletons. This sample was taken from a study of radiation and T cells in renal cell carcinoma. Indicated time point: blood 2 weeks post-SBRT. Treatment of the sample: 15 Gy SBRT to primary tumor, nephrectomy 4 weeks later. Clear cell pathology was present in this patient's renal cell carcinoma. Germline values: CDR1 MNHEY, CDR2 SMNVEV (reference sequence). The CDR3 totals 14 residues. Trimming removed 6 bases at V and 4 bases at J, with 15 bases between.

The sample was blood, taken from a patient whose treatment included radiotherapy and nephrectomy. This chain uses TRBV27 with TRBJ2-5, with a weak D call TRBD2 (7 bases). This clonotype was sampled from a woman aged 45-65 years with renal cell carcinoma. The CDR3 is CASRKTGGPETQYF. The CDR3 DNA is TGTGCCAGCAGAAAAACGGGGGGCCCAGAGACCCAGTACTTC.